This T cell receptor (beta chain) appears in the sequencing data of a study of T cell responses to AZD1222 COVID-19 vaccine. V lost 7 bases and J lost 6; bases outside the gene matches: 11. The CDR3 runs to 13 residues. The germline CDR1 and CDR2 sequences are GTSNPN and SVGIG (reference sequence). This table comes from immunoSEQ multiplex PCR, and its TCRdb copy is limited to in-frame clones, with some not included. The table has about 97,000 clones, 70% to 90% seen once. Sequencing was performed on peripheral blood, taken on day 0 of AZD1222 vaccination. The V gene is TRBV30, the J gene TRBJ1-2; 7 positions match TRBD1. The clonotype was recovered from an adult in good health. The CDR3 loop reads CASKKNDRDGYTF. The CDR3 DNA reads TGTGCCTCCAAAAAAAATGACAGGGATGGCTACACCTTC.